The T cell receptor (beta chain) under discussion was sequenced for a study of beta chain features in type 1 diabetes. Reverse transcription of all isolated RNA meant that expressed TCRB transcripts were sequenced. Sequencing used immunoSEQ multiplex PCR; TCRdb keeps in-frame clones, though not all of them. The table has under 450,000 clones, around 13% seen once. Concerning this clone: Its specificity is unknown.

Overall study results and limits: Across patients, naive, central memory and Treg TCRB repertoires exhibited apparently greater similarity than was observed across healthy donors.

CDR3 length equals 14 residues. Trimming at V came to 6 bases and at J to 8 bases, leaving 6 bases not matched to a gene. Per germline, CDR1 MNHEY and CDR2 SVGAGI. The source material was naive CD4+ T cells from blood. The clonotype was recovered from a man aged 30 to 45 in good health. The chain combines TRBV6-5 with TRBJ2-1; TRBD2 aligns across 11 bases. The CDR3 protein is CASRSSGRLDEQFF. CDR3 DNA: TGTGCCAGCAGGTCTAGCGGGAGGCTAGATGAGCAGTTCTTC.